This T cell receptor (beta chain) originates from a study of beta chain features in type 1 diabetes. Sorting that relied on CD45RO/CCR7/CD25/CD127/CD95/CD27 yielded CD4+ naive, central memory, regulatory and stem cell-like memory cells. Notes on this clone: What it binds is not known.

The study reverse transcribed the entire isolated RNA, so it sequenced expressed TCRB transcripts. Method: immunoSEQ multiplex PCR; TCRdb's copy keeps in-frame clones and lacks some. The data show under 450,000 clones, with roughly 15% seen just once and 0.019% held by the top ten. Study results and caveats: Reduced insertions and increased deletions marked VDJ junctions in type 1 diabetes patients. Amplification by PCR could prefer shorter templates, with the same effect in patients and controls.

V dropped 3 bases and J dropped 6; count of bases not matched to a gene: 4. CDR1 and CDR2 from the germline V gene are GTSNPN and SVGIG (reference sequence). This CDR3 is 14 amino acids long. This clonotype was obtained from a woman younger than 30 in good health. The sample taken for sequencing was naive CD4+ T cells from blood. The V and J genes are TRBV30 and TRBJ2-2; 10 positions agree with TRBD1. The CDR3 DNA is TGTGCCTGGAGCGGACAGGGGGTGGCCGGGGAGCTGTTTTTT. It encodes CAWSGQGVAGELFF.